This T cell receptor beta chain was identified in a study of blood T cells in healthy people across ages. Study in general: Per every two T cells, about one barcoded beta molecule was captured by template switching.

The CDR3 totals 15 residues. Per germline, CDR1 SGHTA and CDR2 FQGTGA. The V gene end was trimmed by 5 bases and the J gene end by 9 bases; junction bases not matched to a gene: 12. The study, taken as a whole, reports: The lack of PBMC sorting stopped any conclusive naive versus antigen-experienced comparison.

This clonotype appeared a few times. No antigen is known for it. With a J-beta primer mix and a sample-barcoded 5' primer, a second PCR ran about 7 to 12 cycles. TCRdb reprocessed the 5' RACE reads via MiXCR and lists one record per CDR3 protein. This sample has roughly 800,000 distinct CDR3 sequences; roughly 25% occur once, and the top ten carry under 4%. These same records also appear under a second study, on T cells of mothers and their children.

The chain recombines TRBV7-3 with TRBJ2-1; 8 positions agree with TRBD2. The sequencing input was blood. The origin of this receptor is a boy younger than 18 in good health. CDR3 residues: CASSATTSAGGEQFF. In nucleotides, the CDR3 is TGTGCCAGCAGCGCAACGACTAGCGCGGGTGGTGAGCAGTTCTTC.